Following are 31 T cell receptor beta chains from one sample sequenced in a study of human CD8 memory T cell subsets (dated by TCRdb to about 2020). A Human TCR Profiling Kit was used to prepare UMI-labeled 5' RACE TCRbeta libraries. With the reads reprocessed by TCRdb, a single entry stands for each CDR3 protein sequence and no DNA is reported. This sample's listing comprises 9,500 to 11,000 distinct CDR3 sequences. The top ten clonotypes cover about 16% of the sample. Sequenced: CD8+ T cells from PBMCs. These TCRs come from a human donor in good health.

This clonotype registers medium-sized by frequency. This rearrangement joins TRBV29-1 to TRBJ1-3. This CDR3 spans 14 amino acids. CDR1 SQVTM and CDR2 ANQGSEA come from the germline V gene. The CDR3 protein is CSVELIDSGNTIYF.

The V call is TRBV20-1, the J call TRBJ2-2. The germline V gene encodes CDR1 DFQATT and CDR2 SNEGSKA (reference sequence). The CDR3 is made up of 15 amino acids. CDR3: CSARDLSGTTGELFF.

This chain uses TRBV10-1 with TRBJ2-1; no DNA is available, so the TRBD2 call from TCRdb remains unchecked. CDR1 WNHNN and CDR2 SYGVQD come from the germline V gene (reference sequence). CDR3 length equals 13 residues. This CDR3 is CASSEAGGDEQFF.

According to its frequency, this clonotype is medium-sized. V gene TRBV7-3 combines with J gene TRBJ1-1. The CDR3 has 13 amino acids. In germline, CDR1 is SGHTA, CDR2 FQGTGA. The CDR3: CASSPTGRAEAFF.

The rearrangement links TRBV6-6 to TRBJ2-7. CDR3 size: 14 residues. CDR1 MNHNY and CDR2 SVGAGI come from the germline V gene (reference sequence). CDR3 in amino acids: CASSYSAADYEQYF.

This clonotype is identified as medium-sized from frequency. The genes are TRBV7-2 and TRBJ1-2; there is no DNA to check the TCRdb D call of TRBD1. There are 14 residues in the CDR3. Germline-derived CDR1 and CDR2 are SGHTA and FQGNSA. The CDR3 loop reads CASSAGFADYGYTF.

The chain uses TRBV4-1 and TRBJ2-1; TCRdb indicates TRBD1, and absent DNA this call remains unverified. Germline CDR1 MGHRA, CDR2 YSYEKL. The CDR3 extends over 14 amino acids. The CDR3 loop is CASSPRDRADEQFF.

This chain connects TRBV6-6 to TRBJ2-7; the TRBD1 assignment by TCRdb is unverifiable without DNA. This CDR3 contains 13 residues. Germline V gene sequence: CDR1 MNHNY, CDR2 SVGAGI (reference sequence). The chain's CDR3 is CASSYTGRNEQYF.

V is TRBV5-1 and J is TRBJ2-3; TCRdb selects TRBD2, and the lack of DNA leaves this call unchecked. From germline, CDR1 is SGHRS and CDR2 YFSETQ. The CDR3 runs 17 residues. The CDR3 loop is CASSLRLTTTSTDTQYF.

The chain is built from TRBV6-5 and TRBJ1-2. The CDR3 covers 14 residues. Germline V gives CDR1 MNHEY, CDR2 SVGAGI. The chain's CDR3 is CASSSPTDFYGYTF.

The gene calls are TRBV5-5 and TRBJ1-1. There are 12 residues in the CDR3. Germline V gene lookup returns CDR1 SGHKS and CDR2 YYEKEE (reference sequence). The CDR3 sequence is CASSLAGREAFF. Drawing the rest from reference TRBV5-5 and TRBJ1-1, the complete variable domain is DAGVTQSPTHLIKTRGQQVTLRCSPISGHKSVSWYQQVLGQGPQFIFQYYEKEERGRGNFPDRFSARQFPNYSSELNVNALLLGDSALYLCASSLAGREAFFGQGTRLTVV.

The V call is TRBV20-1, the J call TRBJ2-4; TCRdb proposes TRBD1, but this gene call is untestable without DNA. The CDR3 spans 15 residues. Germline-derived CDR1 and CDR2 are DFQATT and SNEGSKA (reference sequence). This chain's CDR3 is CSARDGGAPKNIQYF.

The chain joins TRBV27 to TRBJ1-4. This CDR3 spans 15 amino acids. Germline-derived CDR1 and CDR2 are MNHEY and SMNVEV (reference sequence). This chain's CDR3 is CASGSVWATNEKLFF.

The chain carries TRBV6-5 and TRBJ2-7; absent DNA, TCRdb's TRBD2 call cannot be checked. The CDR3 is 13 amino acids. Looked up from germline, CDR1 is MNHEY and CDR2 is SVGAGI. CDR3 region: CASHTSGGYEQYF.

The chain's CDR3 is CATSDRPTLRYNEQFF. The rearrangement links TRBV24-1 to TRBJ2-1. This CDR3 is built from 16 residues. Germline V gives CDR1 KGHDR, CDR2 SFDVKD.

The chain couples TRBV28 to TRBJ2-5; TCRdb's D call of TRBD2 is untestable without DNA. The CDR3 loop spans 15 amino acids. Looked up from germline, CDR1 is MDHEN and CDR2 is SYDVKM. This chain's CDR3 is CASRRGLAGVETQYF.

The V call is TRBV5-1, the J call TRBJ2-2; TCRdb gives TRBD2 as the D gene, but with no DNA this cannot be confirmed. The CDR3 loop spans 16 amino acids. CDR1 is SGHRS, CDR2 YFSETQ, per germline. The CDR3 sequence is CASRPPRSGGTGELFF.

The CDR3 sequence is CASSRESYNEQFF. The chain has TRBV27 and TRBJ2-1. This CDR3 comprises 13 residues. Germline V CDR1 and CDR2: MNHEY, SMNVEV (reference sequence).

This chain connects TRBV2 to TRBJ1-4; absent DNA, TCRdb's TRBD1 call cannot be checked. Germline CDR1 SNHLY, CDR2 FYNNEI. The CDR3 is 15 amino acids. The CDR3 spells CASSDLGGSNEKLFF.

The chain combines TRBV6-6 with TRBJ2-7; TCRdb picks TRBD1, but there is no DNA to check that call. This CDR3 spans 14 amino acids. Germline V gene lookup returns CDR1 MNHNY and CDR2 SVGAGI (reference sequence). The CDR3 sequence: CASSPQGSLYEQYF.

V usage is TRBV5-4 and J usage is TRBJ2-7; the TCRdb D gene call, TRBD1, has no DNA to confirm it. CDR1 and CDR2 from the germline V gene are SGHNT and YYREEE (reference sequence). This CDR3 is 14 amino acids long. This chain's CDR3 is CASRSRDSLYEQYF.

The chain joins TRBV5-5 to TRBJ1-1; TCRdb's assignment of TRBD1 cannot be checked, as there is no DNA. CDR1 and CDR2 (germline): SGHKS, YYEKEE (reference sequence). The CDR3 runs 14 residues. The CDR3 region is CASIFGQGPTEAFF.

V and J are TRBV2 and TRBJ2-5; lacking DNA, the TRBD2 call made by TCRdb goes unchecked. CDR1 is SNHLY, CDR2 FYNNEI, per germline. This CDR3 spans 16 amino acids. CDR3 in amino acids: CASSSKGPQEGETQYF.

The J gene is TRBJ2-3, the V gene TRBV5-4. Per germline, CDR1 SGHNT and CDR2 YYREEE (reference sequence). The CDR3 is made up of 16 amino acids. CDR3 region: CASSLAPGENTDTQYF. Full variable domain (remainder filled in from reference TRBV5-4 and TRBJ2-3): ETGVTQSPTHLIKTRGQQVTLRCSSQSGHNTVSWYQQALGQGPQFIFQYYREEENGRGNFPPRFSGLQFPNYSSELNVNALELDDSALYLCASSLAPGENTDTQYFGPGTRLTVL.

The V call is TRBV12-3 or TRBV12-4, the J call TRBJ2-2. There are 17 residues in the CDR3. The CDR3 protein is CASSFVAELANTGELFF.

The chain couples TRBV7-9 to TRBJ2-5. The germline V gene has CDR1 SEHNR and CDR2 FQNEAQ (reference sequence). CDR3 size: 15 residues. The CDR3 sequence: CASSLVGSLRETQYF.

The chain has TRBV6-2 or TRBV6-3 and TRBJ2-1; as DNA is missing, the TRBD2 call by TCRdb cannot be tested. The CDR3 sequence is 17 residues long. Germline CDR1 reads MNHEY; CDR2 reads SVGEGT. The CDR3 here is CASSYSRVAGGQLEQFF.

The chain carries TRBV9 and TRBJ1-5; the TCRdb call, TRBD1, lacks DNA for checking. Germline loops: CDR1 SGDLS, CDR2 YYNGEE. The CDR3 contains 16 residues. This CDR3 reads CASSAVRGSSNQPQHF.

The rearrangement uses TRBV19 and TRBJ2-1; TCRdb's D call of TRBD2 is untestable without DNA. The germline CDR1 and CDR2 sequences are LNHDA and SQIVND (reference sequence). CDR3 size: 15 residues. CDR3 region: CASSIFGGTYNEQFF.

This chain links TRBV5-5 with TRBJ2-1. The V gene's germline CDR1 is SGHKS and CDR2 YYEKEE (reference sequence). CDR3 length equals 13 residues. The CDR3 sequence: CASRGIGYNEQFF.

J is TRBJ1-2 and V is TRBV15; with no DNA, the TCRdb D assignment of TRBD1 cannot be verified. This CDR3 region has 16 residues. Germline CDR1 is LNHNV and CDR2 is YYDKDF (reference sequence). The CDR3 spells CATSNDNLWSLKGYTF.